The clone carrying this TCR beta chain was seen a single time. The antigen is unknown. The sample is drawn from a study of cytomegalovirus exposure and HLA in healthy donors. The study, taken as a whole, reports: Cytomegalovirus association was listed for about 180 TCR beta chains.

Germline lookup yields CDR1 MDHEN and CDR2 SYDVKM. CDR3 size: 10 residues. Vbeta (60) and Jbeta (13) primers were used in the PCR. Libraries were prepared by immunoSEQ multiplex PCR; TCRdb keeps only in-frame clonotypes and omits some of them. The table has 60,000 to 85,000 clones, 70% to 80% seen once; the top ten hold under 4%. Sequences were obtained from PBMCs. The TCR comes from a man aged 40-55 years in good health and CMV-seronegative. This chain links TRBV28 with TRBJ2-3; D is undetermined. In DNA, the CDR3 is TGTGCGTGCGCGGCGGTTACGCAGTATTTT. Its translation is CACAAVTQYF.